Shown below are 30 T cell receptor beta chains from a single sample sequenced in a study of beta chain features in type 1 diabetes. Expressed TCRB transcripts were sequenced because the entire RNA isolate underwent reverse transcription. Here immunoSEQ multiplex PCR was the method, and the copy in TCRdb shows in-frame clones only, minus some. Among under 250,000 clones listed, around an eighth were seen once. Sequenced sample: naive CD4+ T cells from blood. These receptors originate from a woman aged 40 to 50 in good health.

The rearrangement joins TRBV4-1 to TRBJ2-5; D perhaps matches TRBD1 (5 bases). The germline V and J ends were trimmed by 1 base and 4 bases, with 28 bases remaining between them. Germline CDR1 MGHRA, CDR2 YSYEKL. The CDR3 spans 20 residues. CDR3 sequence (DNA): TGCGCCAGCAGCCAAGGAATAGGTTCAGGGTGGGATCGACACATAGAGACCCAGTACTTC. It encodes CASSQGIGSGWDRHIETQYF.

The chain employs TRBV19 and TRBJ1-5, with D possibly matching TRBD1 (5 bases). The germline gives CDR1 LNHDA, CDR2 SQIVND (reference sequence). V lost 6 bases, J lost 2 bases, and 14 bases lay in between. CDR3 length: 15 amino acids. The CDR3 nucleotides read TGTGCCAGTAGGACGGCGGGGGAACGCAATCAGCCCCAGCATTTT. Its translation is CASRTAGERNQPQHF.

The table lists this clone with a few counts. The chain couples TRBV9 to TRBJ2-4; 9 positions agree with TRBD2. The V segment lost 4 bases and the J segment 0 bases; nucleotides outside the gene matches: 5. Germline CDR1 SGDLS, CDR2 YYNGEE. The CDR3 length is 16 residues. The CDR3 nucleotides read TGTGCCAGCAGCCCTCAAGCGGGGGGAGCCAAAAACATTCAGTACTTC. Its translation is CASSPQAGGAKNIQYF.

DNA for the CDR3: TGTGCCAGTAAAAATTTCGGACAGGGGAATGAAAAACTGTTTTTT. Translating gives CASKNFGQGNEKLFF. The chain uses TRBV27 and TRBJ1-4, with TRBD1 identical over 9 bases. Trimming at V came to 9 bases and at J to 5 bases, leaving 10 bases not matched to a gene. The CDR3 sequence is 15 residues long. Looked up from germline, CDR1 is MNHEY and CDR2 is SMNVEV (reference sequence).

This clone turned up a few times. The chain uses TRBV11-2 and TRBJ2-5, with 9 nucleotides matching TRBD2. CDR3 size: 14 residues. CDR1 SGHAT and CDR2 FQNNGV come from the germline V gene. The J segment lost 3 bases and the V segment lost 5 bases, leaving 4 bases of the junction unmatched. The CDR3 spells CASSTRLAEETQYF. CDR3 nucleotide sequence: TGTGCCAGCAGCACTCGACTAGCGGAAGAGACCCAGTACTTC.

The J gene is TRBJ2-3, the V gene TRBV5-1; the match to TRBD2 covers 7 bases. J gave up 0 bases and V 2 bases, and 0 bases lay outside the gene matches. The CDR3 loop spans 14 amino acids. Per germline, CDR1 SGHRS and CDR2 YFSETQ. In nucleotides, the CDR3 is TGCGCCAGCAGCTTCGGGAGGAGCACAGATACGCAGTATTTT. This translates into CASSFGRSTDTQYF.

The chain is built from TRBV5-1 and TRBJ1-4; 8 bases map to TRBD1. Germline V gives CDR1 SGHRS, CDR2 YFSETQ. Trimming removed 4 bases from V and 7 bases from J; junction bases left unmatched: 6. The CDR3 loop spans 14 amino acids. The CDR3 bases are TGCGCCAGCAGCACCGGACAGGGTCTTGAAAAACTGTTTTTT. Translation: CASSTGQGLEKLFF.

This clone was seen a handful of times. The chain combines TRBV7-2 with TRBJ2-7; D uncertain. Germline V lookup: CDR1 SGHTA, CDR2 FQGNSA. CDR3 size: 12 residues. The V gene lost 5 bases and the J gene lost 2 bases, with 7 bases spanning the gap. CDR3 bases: TGTGCCAGCAGCCTCCTACCCTACGAGCAGTACTTC. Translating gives CASSLLPYEQYF.

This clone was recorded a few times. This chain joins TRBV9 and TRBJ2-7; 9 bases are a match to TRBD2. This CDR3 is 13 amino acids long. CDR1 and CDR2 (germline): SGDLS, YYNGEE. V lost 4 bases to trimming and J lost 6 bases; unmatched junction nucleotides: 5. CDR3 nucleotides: TGTGCCAGCAGCCTGGGACTAGCAGGCGAGCAGTACTTC. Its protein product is CASSLGLAGEQYF.

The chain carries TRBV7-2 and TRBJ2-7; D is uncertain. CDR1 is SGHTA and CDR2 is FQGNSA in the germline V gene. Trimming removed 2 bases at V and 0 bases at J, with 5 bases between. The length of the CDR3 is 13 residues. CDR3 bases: TGTGCCAGCAGCTTATCTAACTCCTACGAGCAGTACTTC. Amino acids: CASSLSNSYEQYF.

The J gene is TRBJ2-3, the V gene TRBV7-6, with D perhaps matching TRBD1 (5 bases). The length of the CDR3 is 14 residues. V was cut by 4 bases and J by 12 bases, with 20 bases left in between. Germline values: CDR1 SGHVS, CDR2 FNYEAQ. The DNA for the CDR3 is TGTGCCAGCAGCTCTTCGACAGCCCTCCCTATACAGTATTTT. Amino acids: CASSSSTALPIQYF.

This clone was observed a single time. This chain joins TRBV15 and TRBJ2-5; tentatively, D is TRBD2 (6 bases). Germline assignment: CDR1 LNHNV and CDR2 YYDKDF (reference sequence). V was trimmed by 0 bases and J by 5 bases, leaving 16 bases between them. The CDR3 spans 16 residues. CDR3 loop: CATSREEPGRGETQYF. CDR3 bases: TGTGCCACCAGCAGAGAAGAGCCGGGACGGGGGGAGACCCAGTACTTC.

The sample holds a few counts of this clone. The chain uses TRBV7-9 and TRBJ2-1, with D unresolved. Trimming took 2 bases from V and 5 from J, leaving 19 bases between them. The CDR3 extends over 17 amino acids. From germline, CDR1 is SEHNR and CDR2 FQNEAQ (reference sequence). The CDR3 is CASSLSPTNSWDNEQFF. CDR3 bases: TGTGCCAGCAGCTTATCCCCCACCAACAGCTGGGACAATGAGCAGTTCTTC. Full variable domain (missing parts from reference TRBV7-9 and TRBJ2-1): DTGVSQNPRHKITKRGQNVTFRCDPISEHNRLYWYRQTLGQGPEFLTYFQNEAQLEKSRLLSDRFSAERPKGSFSTLEIQRTEQGDSAMYLCASSLSPTNSWDNEQFFGPGTRLTVL.

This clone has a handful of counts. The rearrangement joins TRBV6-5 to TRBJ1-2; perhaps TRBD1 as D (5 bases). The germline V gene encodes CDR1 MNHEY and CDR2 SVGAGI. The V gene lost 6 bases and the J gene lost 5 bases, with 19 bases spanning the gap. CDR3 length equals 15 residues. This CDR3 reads CASSTHLGARYGYTF. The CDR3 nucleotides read TGTGCCAGCAGCACTCACCTAGGGGCGCGGTATGGCTACACCTTC.

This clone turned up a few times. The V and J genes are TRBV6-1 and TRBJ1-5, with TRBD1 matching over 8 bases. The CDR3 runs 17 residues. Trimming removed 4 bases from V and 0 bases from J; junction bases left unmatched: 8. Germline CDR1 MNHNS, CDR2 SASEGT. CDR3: CASSVVRGLPSNQPQHF. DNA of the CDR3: TGTGCCAGCAGTGTCGTCAGGGGGCTCCCTAGCAATCAGCCCCAGCATTTT.

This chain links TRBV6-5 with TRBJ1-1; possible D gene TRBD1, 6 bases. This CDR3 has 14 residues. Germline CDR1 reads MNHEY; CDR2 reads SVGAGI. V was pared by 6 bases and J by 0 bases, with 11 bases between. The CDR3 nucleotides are TGTGCCAGCAGCCGACAGGACCTGAACACTGAAGCTTTCTTT. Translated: CASSRQDLNTEAFF.

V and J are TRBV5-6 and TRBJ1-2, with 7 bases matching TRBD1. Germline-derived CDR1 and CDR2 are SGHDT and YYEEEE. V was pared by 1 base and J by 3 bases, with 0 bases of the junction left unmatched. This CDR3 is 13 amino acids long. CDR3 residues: CASSLTGDYGYTF. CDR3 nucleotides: TGTGCCAGCAGCTTGACAGGGGACTATGGCTACACCTTC.

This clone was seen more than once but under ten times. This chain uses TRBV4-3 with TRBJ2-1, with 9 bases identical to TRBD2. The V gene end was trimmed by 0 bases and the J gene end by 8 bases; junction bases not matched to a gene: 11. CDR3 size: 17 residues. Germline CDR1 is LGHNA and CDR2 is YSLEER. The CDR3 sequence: CASSQEMPQRGDDEQFF. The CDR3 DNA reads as TGCGCCAGCAGCCAAGAAATGCCCCAGCGGGGGGATGATGAGCAGTTCTTC.

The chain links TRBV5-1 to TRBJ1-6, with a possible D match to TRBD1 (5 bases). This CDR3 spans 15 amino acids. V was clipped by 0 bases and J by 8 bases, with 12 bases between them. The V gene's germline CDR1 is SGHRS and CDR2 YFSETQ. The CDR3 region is CASSLDVGLDSPLHF. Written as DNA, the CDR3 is TGCGCCAGCAGCTTGGATGTGGGGCTGGATTCACCCCTCCACTTT. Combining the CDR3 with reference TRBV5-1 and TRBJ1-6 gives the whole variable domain KAGVTQTPRYLIKTRGQQVTLSCSPISGHRSVSWYQQTPGQGLQFLFEYFSETQRNKGNFPGRFSGRQFSNSRSEMNVSTLELGDSALYLCASSLDVGLDSPLHFGNGTRLTVT.

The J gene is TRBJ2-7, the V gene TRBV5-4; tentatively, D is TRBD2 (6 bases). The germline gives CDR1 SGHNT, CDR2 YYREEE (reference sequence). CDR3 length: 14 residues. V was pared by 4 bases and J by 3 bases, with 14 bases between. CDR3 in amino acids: CASSRQGGFYEQYF. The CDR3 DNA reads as TGTGCCAGCAGCCGTCAGGGAGGATTCTACGAGCAGTACTTC.

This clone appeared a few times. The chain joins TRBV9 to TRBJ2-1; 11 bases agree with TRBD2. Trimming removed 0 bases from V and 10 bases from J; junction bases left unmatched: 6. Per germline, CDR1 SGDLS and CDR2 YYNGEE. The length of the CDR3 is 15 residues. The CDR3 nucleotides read TGTGCCAGCAGCGTAGATAGCGGGGGGGCCCGGGAGCAGTTCTTC. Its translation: CASSVDSGGAREQFF. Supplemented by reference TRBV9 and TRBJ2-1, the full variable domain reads DSGVTQTPKHLITATGQRVTLRCSPRSGDLSVYWYQQSLDQGLQFLIQYYNGEERAKGNILERFSAQQFPDLHSELNLSSLELGDSALYFCASSVDSGGAREQFFGPGTRLTVL.

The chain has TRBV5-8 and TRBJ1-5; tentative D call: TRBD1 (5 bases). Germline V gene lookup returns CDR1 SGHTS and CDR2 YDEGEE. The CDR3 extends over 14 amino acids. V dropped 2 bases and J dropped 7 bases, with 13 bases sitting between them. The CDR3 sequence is CASSFLQGGQPQHF. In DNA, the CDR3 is TGTGCCAGCAGCTTCCTCCAGGGAGGGCAGCCCCAGCATTTT.

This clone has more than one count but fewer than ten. DNA of the CDR3: TGCGCCAGCAGCTTGGGTGGGGCCACAGATACGCAGTATTTT. Its protein is CASSLGGATDTQYF. The J gene is TRBJ2-3, the V gene TRBV5-1; TRBD1 might be the D (5 bases). CDR1 is SGHRS, CDR2 YFSETQ, per germline. Trimming took 0 bases from V and 2 from J, leaving 7 bases between them. The length of the CDR3 is 14 residues. The entire variable domain, with the rest obtained from reference TRBV5-1 and TRBJ2-3, is as follows: KAGVTQTPRYLIKTRGQQVTLSCSPISGHRSVSWYQQTPGQGLQFLFEYFSETQRNKGNFPGRFSGRQFSNSRSEMNVSTLELGDSALYLCASSLGGATDTQYFGPGTRLTVL.

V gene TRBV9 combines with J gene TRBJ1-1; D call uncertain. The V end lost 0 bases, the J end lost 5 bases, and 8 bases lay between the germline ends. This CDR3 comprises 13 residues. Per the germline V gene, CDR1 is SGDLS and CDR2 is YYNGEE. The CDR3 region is CASSVGSLTEAFF. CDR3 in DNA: TGTGCCAGCAGCGTAGGGAGTTTGACTGAAGCTTTCTTT.

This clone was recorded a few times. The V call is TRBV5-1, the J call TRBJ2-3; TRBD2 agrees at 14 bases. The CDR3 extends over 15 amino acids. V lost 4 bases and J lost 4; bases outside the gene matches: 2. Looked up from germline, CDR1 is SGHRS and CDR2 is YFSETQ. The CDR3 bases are TGCGCCAGCAGCAAGACTAGCGGGGGGGCAGATACGCAGTATTTT. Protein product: CASSKTSGGADTQYF.

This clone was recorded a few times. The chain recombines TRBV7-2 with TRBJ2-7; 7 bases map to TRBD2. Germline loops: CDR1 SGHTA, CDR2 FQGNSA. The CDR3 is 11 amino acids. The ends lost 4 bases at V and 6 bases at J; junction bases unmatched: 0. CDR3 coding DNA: TGTGCCAGCAGCTGGGGGGGCGAGCAGTACTTC. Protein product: CASSWGGEQYF.

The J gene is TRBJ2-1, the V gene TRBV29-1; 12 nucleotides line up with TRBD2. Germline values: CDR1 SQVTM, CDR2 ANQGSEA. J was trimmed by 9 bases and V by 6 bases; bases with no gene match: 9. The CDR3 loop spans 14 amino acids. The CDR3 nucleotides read TGCAGCGTCGCGTTACTAGCGGGGGGCGGTGAGCAGTTCTTC. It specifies CSVALLAGGGEQFF.

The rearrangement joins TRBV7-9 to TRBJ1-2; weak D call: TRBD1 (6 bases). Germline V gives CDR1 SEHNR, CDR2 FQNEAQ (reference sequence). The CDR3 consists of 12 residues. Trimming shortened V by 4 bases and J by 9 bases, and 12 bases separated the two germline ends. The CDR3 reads CASSSTTGSYTF. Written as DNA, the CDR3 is TGTGCCAGCAGCTCGACTACAGGGAGCTACACCTTC.

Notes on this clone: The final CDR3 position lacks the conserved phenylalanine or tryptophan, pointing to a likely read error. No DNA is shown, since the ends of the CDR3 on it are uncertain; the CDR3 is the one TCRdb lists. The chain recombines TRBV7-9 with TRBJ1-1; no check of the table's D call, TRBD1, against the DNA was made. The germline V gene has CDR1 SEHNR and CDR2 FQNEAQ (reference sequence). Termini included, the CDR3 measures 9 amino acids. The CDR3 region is CASSYRTGG.

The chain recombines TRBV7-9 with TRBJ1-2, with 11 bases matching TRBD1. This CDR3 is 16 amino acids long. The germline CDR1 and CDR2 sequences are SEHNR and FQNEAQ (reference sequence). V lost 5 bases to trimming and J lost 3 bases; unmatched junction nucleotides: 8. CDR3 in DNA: TGTGCCAGCAGCGGCGGACAGGGGGCTTGGGACTATGGCTACACCTTC. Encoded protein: CASSGGQGAWDYGYTF.